Detailed here is one T cell receptor beta chain. Its recognized antigen is unknown. One base away there is no much larger clone; base qualities are not given. In light of the paper, this sample's time point label describes: baseline before first vaccination. Samples from vaccinated people were obtained from the UK trials COV001 and COV002, which included a single-blind randomized controlled phase 2/3 trial of AZD1222 (ChAdOx1 nCoV-19) in healthy adults. Trial participant PBMC samples were collected at day 0 and day 28 after the second dose for TCRbeta chain sequencing. The data stem from a study of T cell responses to AZD1222 COVID-19 vaccine (dated by TCRdb to 2020 to 2023). A note on the overall study: AZD1222 recipients whose second dose came at about 4 weeks and those whose second dose came at about 12 weeks were combined into one group, since spike-specific TCR depth and breadth did not differ between the two schedules. TCR sequencing covered some 250 trial participants: 207 given two doses of AZD1222 and about 26 given two doses of MenACWY control vaccine. Trial participants were enrolled by age into subgroups of 18-55, 56-69 and 70-plus years, and approximately 150, 30 and 60 TCR-sequenced participants, respectively, were included in these subgroups.

Overall study outcomes, separate from this receptor: Nearly half of unique spike-specific TCRs reportedly recognized epitopes outside regions mutated in the B.1.351 and B.1.1.7 variants. After two AZD1222 doses, spike-specific TCR breadth and depth were significantly higher than at day 0 and than in MenACWY recipients. In the small 56-69-year group, the increase in depth fell short of significance, most likely because of low power. No day 14 peak-response samples were available, so repertoires were characterized only after the peak T cell response. The whole spike protein was spanned by vaccine-associated CD4 TCRs, and dominant responses were seen in regions 160-218 and 743-854. Conclusions about previously exposed vaccinees are limited, since just five to seven AZD1222 recipients were seropositive for SARS-CoV-2 at baseline. Most participants were white British and females outnumbered males, and the authors suggested that clonal diversity may have been underestimated.

The CDR3 regions of human TCRbeta chains were analyzed by immunosequencing. In the paper's pipeline: Repertoire TCRs were matched against a reference library of SARS-CoV-2-specific TCRs generated with the MIRA antigen-specificity platform. Breadth was defined as the fraction of unique TCRs that were SARS-CoV-2-associated, and depth was defined as the fraction of total T cells that were SARS-CoV-2-associated. Using the MIRA data, every spike-specific TCR was mapped to the spike region that the TCR reacted to and assigned to either a CD4 or a CD8 class. Log10-transformed breadth and depth values were compared by one-way ANOVA with Sidak's multiple comparisons tests. As stored in TCRdb, this immuneACCESS dataset retains in-frame rearrangements with V and J assigned. A fraction of the clones does not appear; measured against another copy, unresolved V genes explain less than half of the discrepancy, and the remainder lacks a known reason. V and J calls and clone size are those listed in that table; D and trimming were worked out from the DNA. The sample profile shows around 200,000 clones; approximately 91% of them were found once. Of the sample, over 0.85% falls within the top ten clones.

Including the terminal cysteine and phenylalanine, the CDR3 comprises 13 residues. Only CDR3 DNA is held: 39 bases, read in frame from base 1. V and J are truncated by 6 bases and 5 bases respectively, leaving an intervening sequence of 14 bases. The germline V gene specifies MNHEY as CDR1 and SVGAGI as CDR2. The V and J segments used are TRBV6-5 and TRBJ2-7; the D gene is perhaps TRBD1, on 6 matching bases. Sample: peripheral blood, taken on day 0 of AZD1222 vaccination. This TCR came from an adult in good health. In nucleotides, the sequence is TGTGCCAGCAGGATCAGGGGAAGAGACGAGCAGTACTTC. Its product reads: CASRIRGRDEQYF.